The 3 T cell receptor beta chains below all came from one sample that was sequenced in a study of blood T cell repertoires in COVID-19. Profiling relied on immunoSEQ multiplex PCR, and the TCRdb table lists in-frame clones only, not all of them. The table has about 200,000 clones, 70% to 90% seen once; the top ten hold roughly 3%. Sequenced: peripheral blood. These receptors were taken from a man aged 55-75 years with acute or convalescent COVID-19.

This sequence joins TRBV4-1 and TRBJ2-1, with TRBD1 matching over 9 bases. The V and J ends lost 3 bases and 6 bases, in that order; junction bases with no gene match: 18. The CDR3 runs to 19 residues. Germline values: CDR1 MGHRA, CDR2 YSYEKL. The CDR3 spells CASSQTGTGFGWPPNEQFF. As DNA, the CDR3 is TGCGCCAGCAGCCAGACCGGGACAGGGTTTGGTTGGCCCCCCAATGAGCAGTTCTTC.

The chain uses TRBV5-1 and TRBJ2-5; D not resolved. Between the trimmed V and J ends, which lost 1 base and 0 bases, there was a span of 7 bases. This CDR3 is built from 14 residues. Germline-derived CDR1 and CDR2 are SGHRS and YFSETQ. In DNA, the CDR3 is TGCGCCAGCAGCTTGCGCGGTTACCAAGAGACCCAGTACTTC. Translation gives CASSLRGYQETQYF.

This chain uses TRBV3-1 (or the pseudogene TRBV3-2) with TRBJ1-2; 12 positions match TRBD1. Germline CDR1 LGHDT, CDR2 YNNKEL (reference sequence). The junction had 4 bases not matched to a gene; V was cut back by 4 bases and J by 7 bases. This CDR3 comprises 14 residues. The chain's CDR3 is CASSRGTGGSGYTF. In DNA, the CDR3 is TGTGCCAGCAGCCGCGGGACAGGGGGCTCTGGCTACACCTTC.